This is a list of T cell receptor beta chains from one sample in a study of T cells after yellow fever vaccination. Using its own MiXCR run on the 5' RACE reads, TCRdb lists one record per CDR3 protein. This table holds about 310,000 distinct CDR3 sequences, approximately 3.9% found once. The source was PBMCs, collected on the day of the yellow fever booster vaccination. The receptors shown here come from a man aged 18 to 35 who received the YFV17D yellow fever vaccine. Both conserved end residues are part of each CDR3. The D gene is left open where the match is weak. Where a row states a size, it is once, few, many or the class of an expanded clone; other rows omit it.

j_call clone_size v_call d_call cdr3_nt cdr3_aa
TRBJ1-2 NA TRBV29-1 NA TGCAGCGTTGTGTCCGGGAACTATGGCTACACCTTC CSVVSGNYGYTF
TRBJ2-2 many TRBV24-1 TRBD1 TGTGCCACCAGTGACCCCGGGACAGGGAACACCGGGGAGCTGTTTTTT CATSDPGTGNTGELFF
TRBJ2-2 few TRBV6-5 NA TGTGCCAGCAGTTACTTCGAGGGGGAGCTGTTTTTT CASSYFEGELFF
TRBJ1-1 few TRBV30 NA TGTGCCTGGAGTGTAGTTCTTCGGGGAATGGCTTTCTTT CAWSVVLRGMAFF
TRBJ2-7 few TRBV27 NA TGTGCCAGCAGCGGGGACACCGCCACCACCTACGAGCAGTACTTC CASSGDTATTYEQYF
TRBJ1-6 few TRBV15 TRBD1 TGTGCCACCAGCAGAGAGGGACAGATTAATTCACCCCTCCACTTT CATSREGQINSPLHF
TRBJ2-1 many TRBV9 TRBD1 TGTGCCAGCTGTCCCGGGACAGGGGTTCGTAATGAGCAGTTCTTC CASCPGTGVRNEQFF
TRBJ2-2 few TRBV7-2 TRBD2 TGTGCCAGCAGGGGGGACCGGGGGGGCCTCCGGGAGCTGTTTTTT CASRGDRGGLRELFF
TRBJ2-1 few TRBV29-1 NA TGCAGCGTCCGAATGGGTGCGGAGAGCTCCTACAATGAGCAGTTCTTC CSVRMGAESSYNEQFF
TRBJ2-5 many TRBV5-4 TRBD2 TGTGCCAGCAGCCCCGGGACTAGCGGGGGTAAGACCCAGTACTTC CASSPGTSGGKTQYF
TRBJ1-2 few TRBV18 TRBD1 TGTGCCAGCTCAGAAGGGACAGGGCTTGACTATGGCTACACCTTC CASSEGTGLDYGYTF
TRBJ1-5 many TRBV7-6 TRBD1 TGTGCCAGCAGCCTGGGGACAGGGGGCAATCAGCCCCAGCATTTT CASSLGTGGNQPQHF
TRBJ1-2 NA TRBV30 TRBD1 TGTGCCTGGCGAGAACAGGGGGCAAATGGCTACACCTTC CAWREQGANGYTF
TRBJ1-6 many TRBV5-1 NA TGCGCCAGCAGCTTGGACCCGGGATCGGCTAATTCACCCCTCCACTTT CASSLDPGSANSPLHF
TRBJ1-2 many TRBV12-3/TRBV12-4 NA TGTGCCAGCCAGGTCGGTGGGGTTGGCTACACCTTC CASQVGGVGYTF
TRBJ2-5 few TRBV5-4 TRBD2 TGTGCCAGCAGCCTTATCCTTTCGGGACTAGCGGGGGTCGAGACCCAGTACTTC CASSLILSGLAGVETQYF
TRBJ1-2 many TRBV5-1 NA TGCGCCAGCAGCTTGGCACCGCCGACCAACTATGGCTACACCTTC CASSLAPPTNYGYTF
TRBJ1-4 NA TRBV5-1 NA TGCGCCAGCAGCTTGGCGGCAGGCGCTATTGAAAAACTGTTTTTT CASSLAAGAIEKLFF